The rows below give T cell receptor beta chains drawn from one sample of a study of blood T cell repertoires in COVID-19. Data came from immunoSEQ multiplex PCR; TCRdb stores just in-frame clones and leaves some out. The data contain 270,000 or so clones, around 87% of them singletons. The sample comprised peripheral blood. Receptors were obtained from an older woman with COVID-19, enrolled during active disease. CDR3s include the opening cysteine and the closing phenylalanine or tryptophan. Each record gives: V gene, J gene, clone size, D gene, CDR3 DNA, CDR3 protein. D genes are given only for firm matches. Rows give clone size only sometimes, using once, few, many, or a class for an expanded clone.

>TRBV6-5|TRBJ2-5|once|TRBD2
TGTGCCAGCAGCGTTGAGTGGCGGGGGGGCGAGACCCAGTACTTC
CASSVEWRGGETQYF
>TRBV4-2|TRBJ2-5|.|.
TGTGCCAGCAGCCAAGATGCGGGGGCAGAGACCCAGTACTTC
CASSQDAGAETQYF
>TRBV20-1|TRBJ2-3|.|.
TGCAGTGCTAGTGACGGGGGTCCCACAGATACGCAGTATTTT
CSASDGGPTDTQYF
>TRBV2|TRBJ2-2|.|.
TGTGCCAGCGGTACGGGGCGGGGACACACCGGGGAGCTGTTTTTT
CASGTGRGHTGELFF
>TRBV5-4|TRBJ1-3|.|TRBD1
TGTGCCAGCAGCCCGTCCCTGTCCGGACAGGGATCAGGAAACACCATATATTTT
CASSPSLSGQGSGNTIYF
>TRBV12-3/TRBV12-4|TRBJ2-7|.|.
TGTGCCAGCAGTCCTGGAGGTTACGAGCAGTACTTC
CASSPGGYEQYF
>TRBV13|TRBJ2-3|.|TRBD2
TGTGCCAGCAGCTTAGGCCTTCGGGGACTAGCGGGAACAGATACGCAGTATTTT
CASSLGLRGLAGTDTQYF
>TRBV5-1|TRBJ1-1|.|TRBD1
TGCGCCAGCAGCTTGGGTTCACAGGGGACCACTGAAGCTTTCTTT
CASSLGSQGTTEAFF
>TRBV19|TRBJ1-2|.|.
TGTGCCAGTACAGGGGTATATGGCTACACCTTC
CASTGVYGYTF
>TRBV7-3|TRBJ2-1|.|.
TGTGCCAGCAGCTTAAAAGGGGGCAATGAGCAGTTCTTC
CASSLKGGNEQFF
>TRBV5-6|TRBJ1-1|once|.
TGTGCCAGCAGCTTGTTCGAGACTCCTAAAGGAGCTTTCTTT
CASSLFETPKGAFF
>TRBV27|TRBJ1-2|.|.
TGTGCCAGCAGTTTAAGGGGAGACAGGATGTATGGCTACACCTTC
CASSLRGDRMYGYTF
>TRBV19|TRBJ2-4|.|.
TGTGCCAGTACCCGAGTCTCCGGGTCCAAAAACATTCAGTACTTC
CASTRVSGSKNIQYF
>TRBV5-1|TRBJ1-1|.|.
TGCGCCAGCAGCTTGGGGCAGGAGGGTTTGGCAGCTTTCTTT
CASSLGQEGLAAFF
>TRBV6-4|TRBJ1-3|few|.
TGTGCCAGCAGTGACCCCCCGCGAGGGAAAGGAAACACCATATATTTT
CASSDPPRGKGNTIYF
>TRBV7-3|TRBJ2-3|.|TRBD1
TGTGCCAGCAGCCGGGGACAGGGGGCTTCGGATACGCAGTATTTT
CASSRGQGASDTQYF
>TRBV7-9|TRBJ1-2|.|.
TGTGCCAGCAGCTTTCGGACAACTAAGCTGGGCGGCTACACCTTC
CASSFRTTKLGGYTF
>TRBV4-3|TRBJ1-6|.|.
TGCGCCAGCAGCCGACGCACGCGGGGAAGGAATAATTCACCCCTCCACTTT
CASSRRTRGRNNSPLHF
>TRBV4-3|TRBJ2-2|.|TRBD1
TGCGCCAGCAGCCAAGACGGTAGGGGACAGGGGCCCGGGACGTTT
CASSQDGRGQGPGTF
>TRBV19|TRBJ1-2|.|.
TGTGCCAGTACCCGGGGGGGGGCAGGCCATGGCTACACCTTC
CASTRGGAGHGYTF
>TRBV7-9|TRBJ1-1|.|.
TGTGCCAGCAGCTCCCCCACCAGGGGCGACACTGAAGCTTTCTTT
CASSSPTRGDTEAFF
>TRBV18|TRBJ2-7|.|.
TGTGCCAGCTCACCATTCGGGGACGAGCAGTACTTC
CASSPFGDEQYF
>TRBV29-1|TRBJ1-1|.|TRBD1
TGCAGCGATTCCTCCCCGGGACAGGGGAAGGCTGAAGCTTTCTTT
CSDSSPGQGKAEAFF
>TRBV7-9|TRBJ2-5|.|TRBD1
TGTGCCAGCAGTCCCAACAGGGGGGAGACCCAGTACTTC
CASSPNRGETQYF
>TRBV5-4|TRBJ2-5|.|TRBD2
TGTGCCAGCAGCTTTGGAGCGGGGGAGCTCCAAGAGACCCAGTACTTC
CASSFGAGELQETQYF
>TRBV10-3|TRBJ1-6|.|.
TGTGCCATCAGGCAGGGTAGTTCACCCCTCCACTTT
CAIRQGSSPLHF
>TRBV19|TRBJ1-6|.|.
TGTGCCAGTAGTATTCTACCCGGCCCCAGGGGAAGGAATTCACCCCTCCACTTT
CASSILPGPRGRNSPLHF
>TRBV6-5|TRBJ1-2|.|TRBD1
TGTGCCACCCGGTTACAGGGGGCGCACGGCTACACCTTC
CATRLQGAHGYTF
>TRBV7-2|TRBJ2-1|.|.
TGTGCCAGCAGCTTATTGCCGGAGTCGCTTGAGCAGTTCTTC
CASSLLPESLEQFF
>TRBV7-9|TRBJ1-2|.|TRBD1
TGTGCCAGCAGCTTAGAGGAGGGGGCCAACTATGGCTACACCTTC
CASSLEEGANYGYTF
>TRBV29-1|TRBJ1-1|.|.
TGCAGCGTGGATCAGGGGAACACTGAAGCTTTCTTT
CSVDQGNTEAFF
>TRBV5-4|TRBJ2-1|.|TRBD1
TGTGCCAGCAGCTTACAGGGGGGCAATGAGCAGTTCTTC
CASSLQGGNEQFF
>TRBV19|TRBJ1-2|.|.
TGTGCCAGCCGCTCCCTACAGGGCTATGGCTACACCTTC
CASRSLQGYGYTF
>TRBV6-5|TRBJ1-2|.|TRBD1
TGTGCCAGCACCCAAACGGGACAGGGGCCGCGGGGCTACACCTTC
CASTQTGQGPRGYTF
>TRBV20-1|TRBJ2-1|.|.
TGCAGTGCTAGTCAAGACAGTCCCAATGAGCAGTTCTTC
CSASQDSPNEQFF
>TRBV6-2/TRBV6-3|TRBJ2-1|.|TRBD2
TGTGCCAGCAGTTCCTTTTCGGAGCGGGGGGGCCCTGAGCAGTTCTTC
CASSSFSERGGPEQFF
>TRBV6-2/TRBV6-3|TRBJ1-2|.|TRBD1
TGTGCCAGCAGTTACCCCCGGGACAGGGAGACCTATGGCTACACCTTC
CASSYPRDRETYGYTF
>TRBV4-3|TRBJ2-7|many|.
TGCGCCAGCAGCCAGACAGCTATCAGCTCCTACGAGCAGTACTTC
CASSQTAISSYEQYF
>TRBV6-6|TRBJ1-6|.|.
TGTGCCAGCAGTCACGGGGAGTTTGGTTCACCCCTCCACTTT
CASSHGEFGSPLHF
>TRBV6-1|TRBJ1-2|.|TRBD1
TGTGCCAGCAGTCAAGCCGGGACAGCGAACTATGGCTACACCTTC
CASSQAGTANYGYTF
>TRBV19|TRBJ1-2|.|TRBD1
TGTGCCAGTAGTATTTCGACAGGGAATGGCTACACCTTC
CASSISTGNGYTF
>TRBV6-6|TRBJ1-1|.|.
TGTGCCAGCAGTCACCCCCGACGGGATGAAGCTTTCTTT
CASSHPRRDEAFF
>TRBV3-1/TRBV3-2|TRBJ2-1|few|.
TGTGCCAGCCGCGGGGTTGGCTCCTACAATGAGCAGTTCTTC
CASRGVGSYNEQFF
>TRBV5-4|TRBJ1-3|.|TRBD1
TGTGCCAGCAGCACCCGGACAGGTGGATCGAACACCATATATTTT
CASSTRTGGSNTIYF
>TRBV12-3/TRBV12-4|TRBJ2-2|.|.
TGTGCCAGCAAAGGGGCAGACACCGGGGAGCTGTTTTTT
CASKGADTGELFF
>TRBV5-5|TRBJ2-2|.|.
TGTGCCAGCATCATGATCTTAGGGCTACAGGCCTCCACCGGGGAGCTGTTTTTT
CASIMILGLQASTGELFF
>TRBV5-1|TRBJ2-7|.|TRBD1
TGCGCCAGTTCGGTAGGGACAGGGGCCTACGAGCAGTACTTC
CASSVGTGAYEQYF
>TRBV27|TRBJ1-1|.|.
TGTGCCAGCAGTTTAAATTGGGCAGGTGAAGCTTTCTTT
CASSLNWAGEAFF
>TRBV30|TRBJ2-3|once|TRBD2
TGTGCCTGGAGTGTGTACCGAGCGGGGAGAGATACGCAGTATTTT
CAWSVYRAGRDTQYF
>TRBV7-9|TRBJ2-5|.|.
TGTGCCAGCAGCCGAAACAGGGCGAGGGAGACCCAGTACTTC
CASSRNRARETQYF
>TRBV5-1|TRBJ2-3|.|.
TGCGCCAGCAGCTTCTCCGACAACACAGATACGCAGTATTTT
CASSFSDNTDTQYF
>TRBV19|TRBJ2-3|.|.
TGTGCCAGTAGTATATCTCTGACTCGACACTGGGGCGGTACGCAGTATTTT
CASSISLTRHWGGTQYF
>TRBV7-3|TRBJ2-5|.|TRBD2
TGTGCCAGCAGCCTTAGCGGGGGGGCCCGTGAGACCCAGTACTTC
CASSLSGGARETQYF
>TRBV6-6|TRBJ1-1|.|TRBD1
TGTGCCAGCAGTCTGGGGGACAGGGGGCTGGCTTTCTTT
CASSLGDRGLAFF
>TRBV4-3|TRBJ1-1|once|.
TGCGCCAGCAGCCAAGTGTGGTTGGCCACTGAAGCTTTCTTT
CASSQVWLATEAFF